The next 24 T cell receptor beta chains were all read from a single sample in a study of blood T cell repertoires in COVID-19. Some clones are missing from TCRdb's copy, which holds only in-frame ones; the method was immunoSEQ multiplex PCR. The table includes over 80,000 clones, 90% detected once. The specimen was peripheral blood. Receptors originate from a man aged 60 to 69 with acute or convalescent COVID-19.

This clone was seen only once. The V call is TRBV2, the J call TRBJ1-3; D may be TRBD1 (6 bases). V was clipped by 3 bases and J by 0 bases, with 12 bases between them. The CDR3 contains 16 residues. Germline-derived CDR1 and CDR2 are SNHLY and FYNNEI. This chain's CDR3 is CASSEGQPSSGNTIYF. The CDR3 nucleotides are TGTGCCAGCAGTGAGGGACAACCAAGCTCTGGAAACACCATATATTTT.

This chain links TRBV2 with TRBJ2-1; 9 nucleotides align to TRBD1. Germline V lookup: CDR1 SNHLY, CDR2 FYNNEI. The junction had 5 bases not matched to a gene; V was cut back by 4 bases and J by 7 bases. This CDR3 has 14 amino acids. CDR3 DNA: TGTGCCAGCAGTGTTTGGACAGGGGTAAATGAGCAGTTCTTC. Residues: CASSVWTGVNEQFF.

The rearrangement uses TRBV5-6 and TRBJ1-3; D unresolved. V gave up 0 bases and J gave up 2 bases, with 6 bases separating them. CDR1 and CDR2 (germline): SGHDT, YYEEEE. The CDR3 is 14 amino acids. The CDR3 DNA is TGTGCCAGCAGCTTGGGGCTTGCTGGAAACACCATATATTTT. This gives the protein CASSLGLAGNTIYF.

The V and J genes are TRBV9 and TRBJ2-7; no reliable D call. The CDR3 runs 14 residues. Germline CDR1 SGDLS, CDR2 YYNGEE. The V end lost 0 bases, the J end lost 6 bases, and 13 bases lay between the germline ends. The CDR3 DNA follows: TGTGCCAGCAGCGTAGGGAGTTTGGTCGGCGAGCAGTACTTC. Protein: CASSVGSLVGEQYF.

The J gene is TRBJ2-3, the V gene TRBV10-1; the match to TRBD1 covers 7 bases. J gave up 2 bases and V 6 bases, and 11 bases lay outside the gene matches. This CDR3 has 16 amino acids. CDR1 WNHNN and CDR2 SYGVQD come from the germline V gene (reference sequence). Here the CDR3 reads CASSRLRTGLTDTQYF. CDR3 nucleotide sequence: TGCGCCAGCAGCCGACTTCGGACAGGCCTCACAGATACGCAGTATTTT.

J is TRBJ2-3 and V is TRBV6-2 or TRBV6-3; TRBD2 aligns across 11 bases. Germline V gene sequence: CDR1 MNHEY, CDR2 SVGEGT. V gave up 4 bases and J gave up 0 bases; unmatched junction bases: 3. The CDR3 is 16 amino acids. The CDR3 reads CASSSRTSGSTDTQYF. Here the CDR3 DNA reads TGTGCCAGCAGTTCCCGGACTAGCGGGAGCACAGATACGCAGTATTTT.

The chain uses TRBV28 and TRBJ2-7; TRBD1 is a possible D gene (6 bases). V lost 5 bases, J lost 2 bases, and 13 bases lay in between. The germline gives CDR1 MDHEN, CDR2 SYDVKM. CDR3 size: 14 residues. The CDR3, as DNA: TGTGCCAGCAGTCTCCCACAGGGCACCTACGAGCAGTACTTC. Protein product: CASSLPQGTYEQYF.

Details on this clone: This specimen includes other DNA sequences encoding the same CDR3. The V gene is TRBV28, the J gene TRBJ2-7; the match to TRBD2 covers 11 bases. V lost 4 bases to trimming and J lost 0 bases; unmatched junction nucleotides: 5. Germline assignment: CDR1 MDHEN and CDR2 SYDVKM. The CDR3 has 16 residues. The CDR3 sequence: CASSSPTSGSSYEQYF. The CDR3, as DNA: TGTGCCAGCAGTTCCCCAACTAGCGGGAGCTCCTACGAGCAGTACTTC.

This clone came up once. V usage is TRBV7-3 and J usage is TRBJ2-3; 10 positions match TRBD1. V lost 6 bases and J lost 6; bases outside the gene matches: 9. Germline loops: CDR1 SGHTA, CDR2 FQGTGA. The CDR3 totals 15 residues. CDR3 in DNA: TGTGCCAGCAGTCATGGACAGGGGGAGAGGGATACGCAGTATTTT. Encoded protein: CASSHGQGERDTQYF.

This chain uses TRBV19 with TRBJ1-5; 9 bases agree with TRBD1. Germline trimming cut 5 bases from V and 2 bases from J; bases unmatched to any gene: 7. Germline V gene lookup returns CDR1 LNHDA and CDR2 SQIVND (reference sequence). CDR3 length equals 16 residues. DNA for the CDR3: TGTGCCAGTAGTGTTCAACAGGGGGCTGGCAATCAGCCCCAGCATTTT. Translation: CASSVQQGAGNQPQHF.

This chain connects TRBV28 to TRBJ1-2, with D perhaps matching TRBD1 (5 bases). The CDR3 is 14 amino acids. Trimming shortened V by 3 bases and J by 1 base, and 9 bases separated the two germline ends. Germline loops: CDR1 MDHEN, CDR2 SYDVKM. The CDR3 nucleotides read TGTGCCAGCAGTTTTCGGACAAATAACTATGGCTACACCTTC. The encoded protein is CASSFRTNNYGYTF.

V gene TRBV30 combines with J gene TRBJ2-1; 9 positions match TRBD1. The germline V gene encodes CDR1 GTSNPN and CDR2 SVGIG (reference sequence). J gave up 1 base and V 5 bases, and 6 bases lay outside the gene matches. CDR3 length equals 15 residues. The CDR3 spells CAWVQGAGSYNEQFF. CDR3 DNA: TGTGCCTGGGTACAGGGGGCCGGATCCTACAATGAGCAGTTCTTC.

The chain joins TRBV2 to TRBJ2-2; possible D gene TRBD1, 6 bases. The CDR3 totals 14 residues. V was pared by 8 bases and J by 1 base, with 11 bases between. Germline CDR1 and CDR2: SNHLY and FYNNEI. CDR3 residues: CASQADRNTGELFF. DNA for the CDR3: TGTGCCAGCCAGGCGGACAGGAACACCGGGGAGCTGTTTTTT. Drawing the rest from reference TRBV2 and TRBJ2-2, the complete variable domain is EPEVTQTPSHQVTQMGQEVILRCVPISNHLYFYWYRQILGQKVEFLVSFYNNEISEKSEIFDDQFSVERPDGSNFTLKIRSTKLEDSAMYFCASQADRNTGELFFGEGSRLTVL.

V is TRBV25-1 and J is TRBJ2-5; TRBD2 aligns across 10 bases. CDR1 is MGHDK and CDR2 is SYGVNS in the germline V gene. V gave up 3 bases and J gave up 5 bases; unmatched junction bases: 9. CDR3 length equals 16 residues. The CDR3 loop reads CASSDPKREGRETQYF. As DNA, the CDR3 is TGTGCCAGCAGTGATCCCAAGCGGGAGGGCCGGGAGACCCAGTACTTC.

The chain has TRBV4-3 and TRBJ2-3; D is possibly TRBD2 (7 bases). CDR1 is LGHNA, CDR2 YSLEER, per germline. The CDR3 sequence is 17 residues long. The V gene lost 0 bases and the J gene lost 5 bases, with 18 bases spanning the gap. Here the CDR3 reads CASSQDQGRGTRDTQYF. CDR3 DNA: TGCGCCAGCAGCCAAGATCAGGGGAGGGGGACACGAGATACGCAGTATTTT.

The chain recombines TRBV9 with TRBJ2-7, with TRBD2 as a possible D gene (6 bases). This CDR3 region has 14 residues. Germline-derived CDR1 and CDR2 are SGDLS and YYNGEE. The V end lost 4 bases, the J end lost 0 bases, and 11 bases lay between the germline ends. CDR3 loop: CASSPQRVSYEQYF. The CDR3 coding sequence is TGTGCCAGCAGCCCCCAGCGGGTCTCCTACGAGCAGTACTTC.

The J gene is TRBJ2-1, the V gene TRBV3-1 (or the pseudogene TRBV3-2), with D possibly matching TRBD1 (6 bases). V was pared by 2 bases and J by 6 bases, with 17 bases between. The CDR3 spans 16 residues. Germline CDR1 LGHDT, CDR2 YNNKEL (reference sequence). CDR3 coding DNA: TGTGCCAGCAGCCAAAGGGACCACCAGGGGCCCAATGAGCAGTTCTTC. It yields the protein CASSQRDHQGPNEQFF.

V and J are TRBV6-5 and TRBJ1-1, with D perhaps matching TRBD1 (6 bases). The ends were cut back, 6 bases at V and 1 base at J, with 15 bases in the middle. Germline V gene sequence: CDR1 MNHEY, CDR2 SVGAGI. The CDR3 has 15 residues. CDR3 amino acids: CASRPISRGNTEAFF. The CDR3 DNA reads TGTGCCAGCAGACCAATCTCCAGGGGGAACACTGAAGCTTTCTTT.

The CDR3 spells CASSLTAGVYEQFF. The CDR3 coding sequence is TGTGCCAGCAGCTTAACAGCGGGAGTCTATGAGCAGTTCTTC. The V and J genes are TRBV7-2 and TRBJ2-1, with 8 bases fitting TRBD2. This CDR3 has 14 residues. In germline, CDR1 is SGHTA, CDR2 FQGNSA. Trimming took 2 bases from V and 8 from J; bases not matched to a gene: 5. Full variable domain (remainder filled in from reference TRBV7-2 and TRBJ2-1): GAGVSQSPSNKVTEKGKDVELRCDPISGHTALYWYRQSLGQGLEFLIYFQGNSAPDKSGLPSDRFSAERTGGSVSTLTIQRTQQEDSAVYLCASSLTAGVYEQFFGPGTRLTVL.

This chain connects TRBV5-1 to TRBJ1-2, with 7 bases fitting TRBD1. Unmatched junction bases numbered 7, after V lost 2 bases and J lost 0 bases. The CDR3 runs 16 residues. The germline CDR1 and CDR2 sequences are SGHRS and YFSETQ. The DNA for the CDR3 is TGCGCCAGCAGCTTTTCCGGGGACAGCCCTAACTATGGCTACACCTTC. It specifies CASSFSGDSPNYGYTF.

This rearrangement joins TRBV9 to TRBJ2-2, with 9 bases identical to TRBD2. This CDR3 is 14 amino acids long. CDR1 is SGDLS, CDR2 YYNGEE, per germline. The V segment lost 6 bases and the J segment 5 bases; nucleotides outside the gene matches: 5. The CDR3 DNA is TGTGCCAGCACCGGACTAGCGTCGACCGGGGAGCTGTTTTTT. Amino acid sequence: CASTGLASTGELFF.

The chain carries TRBV12-3 or TRBV12-4 and TRBJ1-1; D gene ambiguous. V shed 10 bases and J shed 1 base, with 10 bases lying between them. The CDR3 length is 12 residues. The CDR3 DNA reads as TGTGCCATTCACATCGCGAACACTGAAGCTTTCTTT. Translated: CAIHIANTEAFF.

About this clone itself: Compared with germline, one end of the junction differs, possibly owing to a read error. The rearrangement links TRBV9 to TRBJ2-7, with a weak D call TRBD2 (6 bases). This CDR3 is built from 13 residues. Germline CDR1 and CDR2: SGDLS and YYNGEE. As DNA, the CDR3 is TGTGCCAGCAGCGTAGAAACCGGGAGCGAGCAGTGCTTC. It specifies CASSVETGSEQCF.

The sample holds one count of this clone. The J gene is TRBJ2-7, the V gene TRBV28; D perhaps matches TRBD1 (5 bases). The CDR3 has 12 amino acids. Per germline, CDR1 MDHEN and CDR2 SYDVKM. V shed 6 bases and J shed 5 bases, with 11 bases lying between them. CDR3 DNA sequence: TGTGCCAGCAGCGTAGGACATAACGAGCAGTACTTC. Translated: CASSVGHNEQYF.